This TCR beta chain was captured by sequencing in a study of control samples from healthy donors and cancer patients. Germline-derived CDR1 and CDR2 are MDHEN and SYDVKM. There are 17 residues in the CDR3. Unmatched junction bases numbered 10, after V lost 6 bases and J lost 1 base. Some clones are missing from TCRdb's copy, which holds only in-frame ones; the method was immunoSEQ multiplex PCR. The sample yields 150,000 or so clones, around 94% seen once. Sequencing input: blood. The sequence came from a man aged 40-49 years in good health. The genes are TRBV28 and TRBJ1-5; TRBD1 aligns across 9 bases. This CDR3 reads CASSSPPGQGSNQPQHF. CDR3 coding DNA: TGTGCCAGCAGCTCACCCCCTGGACAGGGGAGCAATCAGCCCCAGCATTTT. Complete variable domain (other parts from reference TRBV28 and TRBJ1-5): DVKVTQSSRYLVKRTGEKVFLECVQDMDHENMFWYRQDPGLGLRLIYFSYDVKMKEKGDIPEGYSVSREKKERFSLILESASTNQTSMYLCASSSPPGQGSNQPQHFGDGTRLSIL.